Reported below is one T cell receptor (beta chain). Its specificity is unknown. The data were obtained in a study of CD8 T cells in Susac syndrome. The study, taken as a whole, reports: The authors acknowledged that their TCR sequencing and HLA analysis involved a relatively small number of individuals.

RNA, at roughly 0.45 to 1 ug, was reverse transcribed with random hexamers. An immunoSEQ multiplex PCR generated amplified TCR beta CDR3 products spanning 54 Vbeta and 13 Jbeta. One entry per CDR3 protein results from TCRdb running MiXCR on the immunoSEQ multiplex PCR reads. Of around 200,000 distinct CDR3 sequences in the sample, roughly 94% were seen once. The specimen sequenced was CD4+ T cells from PBMCs. The TCR sequence derives from a human donor in good health.

The CDR3 here is CASSFGREYTEAFF. The CDR3 DNA reads as TGTGCCAGCAGCTTCGGCAGGGAGTACACTGAAGCTTTCTTT. This chain uses TRBV7-8 with TRBJ1-1; a possible D gene is TRBD1 (5 bases). Trimming took 3 bases from V and 3 from J, leaving 11 bases between them. From germline, CDR1 is SGHVS and CDR2 FQNEAQ. CDR3 length: 14 residues. Based on the CDR3 plus reference TRBV7-8 and TRBJ1-1, the full variable domain is GAGVSQSPRYKVAKRGQDVALRCDPISGHVSLFWYQQALGQGPEFLTYFQNEAQLDKSGLPSDRFFAERPEGSVSTLKIQRTQQEDSAVYLCASSFGREYTEAFFGQGTRLTVV.